This paragraph reports one T cell receptor beta chain. This specimen comes from a study of CD8+ T cells in alopecia areata. With 4 bases clipped from V and 5 bases from J, the junction kept 18 bases outside the gene matches. The CDR3 is 18 amino acids. CDR1 is LGHNA and CDR2 is YNFKEQ in the germline V gene. Indicated treatment: oral pan-JAK inhibitor, 5-10 mg twice daily. Reverse transcribed after extraction, RNA yielded cDNA as the sequencing template. Produced via immunoSEQ multiplex PCR; TCRdb's table is partial and in-frame only. The sample yields 110,000 or so clones, roughly three fifths seen once.

The sample was CD4+ T cells sorted from blood, taken at week 24, from a patient treated with tofacitinib. V and J are TRBV4-2 and TRBJ2-5; TRBD2 matches 8 bases. The TCR was taken from a human donor with alopecia areata. The CDR3 bases are TGTGCCAGCAGCCCAAGGGGCGGAGCGGGACTAGTGATGGAGACCCAGTACTTC. This codes for CASSPRGGAGLVMETQYF.